The 21 T cell receptor beta chains below all came from one sample that was sequenced in a study of metastatic and nonmetastatic thyroid tumors. TCRdb reprocessed the PCR reads using MiXCR. Found here are tens of thousands of clones, about 21% of them singletons; the top ten hold 22%. All patients reached thyroid surgery having received no treatment beforehand. Sequencing used blood. The receptors were gathered from a female donor with papillary thyroid cancer or a benign thyroid nodule (not recorded which). Some clones in this sample may be carry-over from other donors' samples.

V and J are TRBV27 and TRBJ1-1, with D unresolved. Germline V gives CDR1 MNHEY, CDR2 SMNVEV (reference sequence). The V end was cut by 6 bases, the J end by 4 bases, with 15 bases between. There are 14 residues in the CDR3. The CDR3 DNA reads as TGTGCCAGCAGCCTAGAAGGCCTCTCCACTGAAGCTTTCTTT. Protein product: CASSLEGLSTEAFF.

V usage is TRBV7-2 and J usage is TRBJ2-7, with D perhaps TRBD2 (6 bases). Trimming cost V 2 bases and J 5 bases, with 16 bases left between them. Germline-derived CDR1 and CDR2 are SGHTA and FQGNSA. The CDR3 covers 15 residues. CDR3 nucleotides: TGTGCCAGCAGCTTAACTCGCGGAGGGCCCCACGAGCAGTACTTC. Its translation is CASSLTRGGPHEQYF.

This clone was detected many times. V is TRBV20-1 and J is TRBJ2-7; tentative D call: TRBD1 (5 bases). CDR1 and CDR2 from the germline V gene are DFQATT and SNEGSKA (reference sequence). Trimming stripped 0 bases from V and 5 bases from J, with 20 bases between. The CDR3 length is 16 residues. The CDR3 loop reads CSARDPVGQGMDEQYF. In DNA form, the CDR3 reads TGCAGTGCTAGAGATCCCGTGGGCCAGGGAATGGACGAGCAGTACTTC.

The sample holds many counts of this clone. The chain joins TRBV4-3 to TRBJ1-4; tentative D call: TRBD1 (5 bases). Trimming left V 3 bases short and J 5 bases short, with 25 bases between. This CDR3 comprises 19 residues. In germline, CDR1 is LGHNA, CDR2 YSLEER. This chain's CDR3 is CASSHRTSGGDGGNEKLFF. CDR3 nucleotide sequence: TGCGCCAGCAGCCATCGCACTTCGGGAGGGGACGGGGGAAATGAAAAACTGTTTTTT.

This clone was detected many times. The CDR3 is CASSLSSFYNEQFF. CDR3 bases: TGTGCCAGCAGTTTAAGTAGTTTCTACAATGAGCAGTTCTTC. V and J are TRBV12-3 or TRBV12-4 and TRBJ2-1; D ambiguous. CDR3 length equals 14 residues. The V end was cut by 2 bases, the J end by 3 bases, with 8 bases between.

This clone has a single count. The chain couples TRBV30 to TRBJ2-5; possible D gene TRBD2, 6 bases. The CDR3 spans 13 residues. The V and J ends lost 5 bases and 4 bases respectively, with 14 bases between them. The V gene's germline CDR1 is GTSNPN and CDR2 SVGIG (reference sequence). CDR3 amino acids: CAWGRTVPETQYF. CDR3 DNA: TGTGCCTGGGGGAGGACCGTGCCAGAGACCCAGTACTTC.

The sample holds many counts of this clone. The gene calls are TRBV12-3 or TRBV12-4 and TRBJ2-7; D not certain. This CDR3 has 14 amino acids. Trimming removed 2 bases at V and 6 bases at J, with 14 bases between. CDR3 amino acids: CASSLSGLGSEQYF. The DNA for the CDR3 is TGTGCCAGCAGTTTATCGGGCCTAGGGTCCGAGCAGTACTTC.

This clone was observed at least ten times. CDR3 in amino acids: CSAPREGAGGELFF. In DNA form, the CDR3 reads TGCAGTGCCCCGAGAGAGGGGGCCGGCGGGGAGCTGTTTTTT. This sequence joins TRBV20-1 and TRBJ2-2; 7 nucleotides align to TRBD1. Germline CDR1 and CDR2: DFQATT and SNEGSKA (reference sequence). The CDR3 extends over 14 amino acids. J lost 7 bases, V lost 6 bases, and 11 bases had no gene match.

This clone has more than one count but fewer than ten. The V gene is TRBV12-3 or TRBV12-4, the J gene TRBJ1-2, with D possibly being TRBD1 (5 bases). Trimming took 2 bases from V and 4 from J, leaving 8 bases between them. The CDR3 is 13 amino acids. CDR3 in DNA: TGTGCCAGCAGTTTACGGGGGGGCTATGGCTACACCTTC. As protein: CASSLRGGYGYTF.

The table lists this clone with many counts. The rearrangement uses TRBV2 and TRBJ1-5; D not certain. CDR1 and CDR2 (germline): SNHLY, FYNNEI. The V end was cut by 8 bases, the J end by 1 base, with 12 bases between. The length of the CDR3 is 14 residues. CDR3 sequence: CASQWGKSNQPQHF. The CDR3 region has the DNA TGTGCCAGCCAGTGGGGTAAGAGCAATCAGCCCCAGCATTTT.

The chain has TRBV7-9 and TRBJ1-5; D perhaps matches TRBD1 (5 bases). CDR1 and CDR2 from the germline V gene are SEHNR and FQNEAQ (reference sequence). V was cut by 2 bases and J by 3 bases, with 8 bases left in between. This CDR3 has 14 amino acids. The CDR3 DNA reads as TGTGCCAGCAGCTTATGGGGGGACAATCAGCCCCAGCATTTT. This encodes CASSLWGDNQPQHF.

This clone was detected only a few times. The chain carries TRBV28 and TRBJ2-1, with TRBD1 matching 8 bases. This CDR3 has 15 amino acids. Germline V gene lookup returns CDR1 MDHEN and CDR2 SYDVKM. V was pared by 6 bases and J by 5 bases, with 9 bases of the junction left unmatched. The CDR3 bases are TGTGCCAGCAGCTCCCCGGGACAGGCCCACAATGAGCAGTTCTTC. This encodes CASSSPGQAHNEQFF.

The rearrangement links TRBV10-2 to TRBJ2-3, with D perhaps assigned TRBD1 or TRBD2 (5 bases each). The length of the CDR3 is 18 residues. Trimming left V 2 bases short and J 2 bases short, with 20 bases between. The germline V gene encodes CDR1 WSHSY and CDR2 SAAADI. As DNA, the CDR3 is TGCGCCAGCAGTGAGCCGAGAATAGCGTTGGGGCCCACAGATACGCAGTATTTT. This sequence encodes CASSEPRIALGPTDTQYF.

This clone occurred many times. This rearrangement joins TRBV7-3 to TRBJ2-3; D not resolved. Trimming shortened V by 5 bases and J by 5 bases, and 8 bases separated the two germline ends. Germline V gives CDR1 SGHTA, CDR2 FQGTGA. CDR3 length equals 12 residues. The CDR3 sequence: CASSNRKDTQYF. Written as DNA, the CDR3 is TGTGCCAGCAGCAATAGGAAAGATACGCAGTATTTT.

This clone appeared a few times. The chain carries TRBV6-1 and TRBJ1-6, with D possibly matching TRBD1 (5 bases). V shed 11 bases and J shed 0 bases, with 11 bases lying between them. Germline V lookup: CDR1 MNHNS, CDR2 SASEGT. CDR3 length: 14 amino acids. This CDR3 is CASKDSSYNSPLHF. The CDR3 region has the DNA TGTGCCTCAAAAGACAGCTCCTATAATTCACCCCTCCACTTT.

There are a few counts of this clone. This chain connects TRBV7-6 to TRBJ2-3, with a possible D match to TRBD2 (7 bases). The V and J ends lost 3 bases and 2 bases respectively, with 30 bases between them. The CDR3 is 21 amino acids. The germline V gene encodes CDR1 SGHVS and CDR2 FNYEAQ. The chain's CDR3 is CASSFPSLEAGDTKNTDTQYF. The CDR3 coding sequence is TGTGCCAGCAGCTTTCCGAGTTTGGAGGCGGGGGACACAAAAAACACAGATACGCAGTATTTT.

This clone was detected only a few times. The genes are TRBV6-2 or TRBV6-3 and TRBJ1-2; TRBD1 agrees at 7 bases. Trimming at V came to 5 bases and at J to 5 bases, leaving 5 bases not matched to a gene. The V gene's germline CDR1 is MNHEY and CDR2 SVGEGT. The CDR3 extends over 13 amino acids. The chain's CDR3 is CASSRGTEYGYTF. The CDR3 coding sequence is TGTGCCAGCAGTCGCGGGACAGAGTATGGCTACACCTTC.

This clone was detected many times. The rearrangement joins TRBV5-1 to TRBJ2-7; tentative D call: TRBD2 (5 bases). This CDR3 contains 13 residues. Germline V gene data show CDR1 as SGHRS and CDR2 as YFSETQ. V lost 3 bases and J lost 7, with 14 bases in between. The CDR3: CASSSGEPREQYF. The CDR3 DNA reads TGCGCCAGCAGCTCCGGGGAGCCGCGAGAGCAGTACTTC.

CDR3 amino acids: CASRAGTGAGGTEAFF. The CDR3 bases are TGTGCCAGCAGGGCCGGGACAGGGGCAGGAGGCACTGAAGCTTTCTTT. The chain joins TRBV27 to TRBJ1-1; 10 nucleotides match TRBD1. V lost 6 bases to trimming and J lost 4 bases; unmatched junction nucleotides: 11. Germline V gene sequence: CDR1 MNHEY, CDR2 SMNVEV (reference sequence). There are 16 residues in the CDR3.

This clone was seen repeatedly, ten times or more. The chain recombines TRBV5-6 with TRBJ2-5, with TRBD1 matching over 7 bases. The CDR3 is 14 amino acids. V gave up 2 bases and J gave up 4 bases; unmatched junction bases: 5. Germline CDR1 and CDR2: SGHDT and YYEEEE. The CDR3, as DNA: TGTGCCAGCAGCTTAGCCCGACAGGGAGAGACCCAGTACTTC. This translates into CASSLARQGETQYF.

This clone was detected ten times or more. This chain links TRBV5-1 with TRBJ1-1; 7 bases fit TRBD1. Germline CDR1 and CDR2: SGHRS and YFSETQ. Trimming at V came to 4 bases and at J to 5 bases, leaving 8 bases not matched to a gene. This CDR3 has 14 amino acids. CDR3 region: CASSAQGVITEAFF. The CDR3 coding sequence is TGCGCCAGCAGCGCCCAGGGGGTGATAACTGAAGCTTTCTTT.